This T cell receptor beta chain was found in a study of memory CD4+ T cells and cytomegalovirus serostatus. Study-wide results and limits: Of approximately 150 reported CMV TCRbeta sequences, around 63 were found in memory CD4+ repertoires. Suggested: most of the CMV-linked TCR signature lies in CD4+ memory cells.

Germline V gives CDR1 MNHEY, CDR2 SVGAGI. This CDR3 is 16 amino acids long. The V end was cut by 0 bases, the J end by 1 base, with 11 bases between. Clones were read by immunoSEQ multiplex PCR, and TCRdb kept only the in-frame ones, dropping some. Of 64,000 or so clones listed, about 74% are singletons. This clone came up once. Its antigen is unknown. Single viable CD3+CD4+CD8-CD45RO+ cells were sorted as the memory CD4+ T cells. Donors' CMV status reflects serum IgG against pp150, pp28, p38, p52. After thawing, CD4+ T cells were positively selected. V usage is TRBV6-5 and J usage is TRBJ2-3; D may correspond to TRBD1 or TRBD2 (5 bases each). This TCR came from an adult in good health and CMV-seronegative. The sequenced sample consisted of memory CD4+ T cells from blood. The DNA for the CDR3 is TGTGCCAGCAGTTACTCGACGGGGCTCGGCACAGATACGCAGTATTTT. It codes for CASSYSTGLGTDTQYF.